One sample yielded the 11 T cell receptor beta chains listed below, sequenced in a study of OX40 agonist ivuxolimab in advanced cancers. The method was immunoSEQ multiplex PCR; TCRdb's version includes in-frame clones alone and lacks a portion of them. This table holds about 81,000 clones, about 81% found once. The sequences come from CD4+ or CD8+ T cells sorted from blood, collected in a trial of the OX40 agonist ivuxolimab. The origin of the receptors is an adult with an advanced solid tumor such as melanoma, head and neck, liver or kidney cancer.

This clone was observed a handful of times. The rearrangement uses TRBV28 and TRBJ1-2; no clear D gene. The germline CDR1 and CDR2 sequences are MDHEN and SYDVKM. CDR3 length: 14 amino acids. The V gene lost 2 bases and the J gene lost 2 bases, with 9 bases spanning the gap. The CDR3 is CASSLPPNNYGYTF. CDR3 DNA: TGTGCCAGCAGTTTACCCCCCAACAACTATGGCTACACCTTC.

A word on this clone: Distinct nucleotide sequences in the sample also encode this CDR3. This sequence joins TRBV5-1 and TRBJ2-3, with TRBD2 identical over 7 bases. This CDR3 has 14 residues. Germline V CDR1 and CDR2: SGHRS, YFSETQ. The V segment lost 5 bases and the J segment 1 base; nucleotides outside the gene matches: 4. The CDR3 DNA follows: TGCGCCAGCAGTCTGGCGGGGGGCACAGATACGCAGTATTTT. Amino acids: CASSLAGGTDTQYF.

The V and J genes are TRBV19 and TRBJ1-3, with D possibly being TRBD1 (5 bases). CDR3 length: 14 amino acids. Trimming left V 5 bases short and J 0 bases short, with 8 bases between. Germline lookup yields CDR1 LNHDA and CDR2 SQIVND (reference sequence). CDR3 bases: TGTGCCAGTAGTGACAGCCACTCTGGAAACACCATATATTTT. Its protein product is CASSDSHSGNTIYF.

The chain combines TRBV7-8 with TRBJ2-7; D is unclear. The CDR3 is made up of 15 amino acids. From germline, CDR1 is SGHVS and CDR2 FQNEAQ. V lost 4 bases to trimming and J lost 4 bases, with 17 bases between them. The CDR3 sequence: CASSSLRSPFYEQYV. CDR3 DNA: TGTGCCAGCAGCTCCCTTCGATCGCCCTTTTACGAGCAGTACGTC.

J is TRBJ2-3 and V is TRBV28, with a tentative D call TRBD1 (6 bases). This CDR3 is built from 15 residues. Germline CDR1 MDHEN, CDR2 SYDVKM. Trimming left V 5 bases short and J 2 bases short, with 14 bases between. The CDR3 spells CASSRGTLVTDTQYF. The CDR3, as DNA: TGTGCCAGCAGTAGGGGGACGCTAGTCACAGATACGCAGTATTTT.

The gene calls are TRBV9 and TRBJ1-2; 9 bases are a match to TRBD1. The germline CDR1 and CDR2 sequences are SGDLS and YYNGEE. Losses at the gene ends were 4 bases for V and 6 bases for J; bases not matched to a gene: 4. This CDR3 has 13 amino acids. CDR3 sequence: CASSPQGAHGYTF. The CDR3 region has the DNA TGTGCCAGCAGCCCACAGGGGGCGCATGGCTACACCTTC.

This chain connects TRBV6-5 to TRBJ2-1; D possibly corresponds to TRBD2 (5 bases). V was cut by 8 bases and J by 3 bases, with 11 bases left in between. The V gene's germline CDR1 is MNHEY and CDR2 SVGAGI. The CDR3 runs 13 residues. CDR3 coding DNA: TGTGCCAGCTTCGCCACTAGCTACAATGAGCAGTTCTTC. Its protein is CASFATSYNEQFF.

The V and J genes are TRBV18 and TRBJ2-3, with 10 bases lining up with TRBD2. Germline V lookup: CDR1 KGHSH, CDR2 LQKENI. Losses at the gene ends were 6 bases for V and 8 bases for J; bases not matched to a gene: 17. The CDR3 is 17 residues long. The CDR3 sequence: CASSPRIGTSDGGTQYF. CDR3 sequence (DNA): TGTGCCAGCTCCCCTCGGATTGGGACTAGCGACGGGGGTACGCAGTATTTT.

The V call is TRBV11-2, the J call TRBJ2-5; TRBD1 matches at 7 bases. CDR3 length: 16 amino acids. Germline CDR1 is SGHAT and CDR2 is FQNNGV. After removal of 5 bases from V and 2 bases from J, the junction contained 11 bases not matched to a gene. CDR3 nucleotides: TGTGCCAGCAGCACCGGCGACAGGGAACCGCAAGAGACCCAGTACTTC. Translated: CASSTGDREPQETQYF.

This chain links TRBV19 with TRBJ2-1; D perhaps matches TRBD1 (5 bases). Looked up from germline, CDR1 is LNHDA and CDR2 is SQIVND (reference sequence). This CDR3 spans 13 amino acids. V gave up 6 bases and J gave up 6 bases, with 12 bases separating them. The CDR3 loop reads CASRWQGGNEQFF. The CDR3 region has the DNA TGTGCCAGTAGATGGCAGGGCGGCAATGAGCAGTTCTTC.

The chain joins TRBV28 to TRBJ2-7, with 7 positions matching TRBD2. This CDR3 spans 15 amino acids. V shed 6 bases, J shed 3 bases, and the junction held 11 bases outside the gene matches. Germline V CDR1 and CDR2: MDHEN, SYDVKM. CDR3 DNA: TGTGCCAGCAGCCCCCTGGGGGGGACCTTCTACGAGCAGTACTTC. Translated: CASSPLGGTFYEQYF. Complete variable domain (other parts from reference TRBV28 and TRBJ2-7): DVKVTQSSRYLVKRTGEKVFLECVQDMDHENMFWYRQDPGLGLRLIYFSYDVKMKEKGDIPEGYSVSREKKERFSLILESASTNQTSMYLCASSPLGGTFYEQYFGPGTRLTVT.